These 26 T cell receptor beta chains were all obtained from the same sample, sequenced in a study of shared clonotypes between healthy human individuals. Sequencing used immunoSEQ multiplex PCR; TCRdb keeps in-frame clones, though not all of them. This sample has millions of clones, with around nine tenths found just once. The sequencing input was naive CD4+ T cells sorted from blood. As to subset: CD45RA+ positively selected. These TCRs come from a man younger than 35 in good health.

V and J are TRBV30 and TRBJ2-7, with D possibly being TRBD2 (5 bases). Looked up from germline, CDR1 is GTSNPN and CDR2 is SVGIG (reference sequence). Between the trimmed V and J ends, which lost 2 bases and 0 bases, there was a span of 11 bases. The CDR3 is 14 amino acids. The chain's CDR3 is CAWSRVLGSYEQYF. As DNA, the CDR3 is TGTGCCTGGAGTCGGGTACTAGGCTCCTACGAGCAGTACTTC.

Here the CDR3 reads CASSQTSGGPYNEQFF. The CDR3 DNA reads TGTGCCAGCAGCCAAACTAGCGGGGGGCCCTACAATGAGCAGTTCTTC. The V and J genes are TRBV5-4 and TRBJ2-1; 12 nucleotides align to TRBD2. Germline trimming cut 4 bases from V and 2 bases from J; bases unmatched to any gene: 4. Germline V gene lookup returns CDR1 SGHNT and CDR2 YYREEE (reference sequence). The CDR3 consists of 16 residues.

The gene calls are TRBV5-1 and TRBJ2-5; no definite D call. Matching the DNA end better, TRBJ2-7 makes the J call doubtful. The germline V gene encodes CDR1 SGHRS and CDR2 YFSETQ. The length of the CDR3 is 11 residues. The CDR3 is CASSNPGEQYF. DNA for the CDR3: TGCGCCAGCAGTAATCCCGGCGAGCAGTACTTC.

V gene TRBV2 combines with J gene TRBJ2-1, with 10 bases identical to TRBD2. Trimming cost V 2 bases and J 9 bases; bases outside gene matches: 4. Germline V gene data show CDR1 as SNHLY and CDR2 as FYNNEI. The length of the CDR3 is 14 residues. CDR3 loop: CASSELAGVTEQFF. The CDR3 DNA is TGTGCCAGCAGTGAACTAGCGGGAGTAACTGAGCAGTTCTTC.

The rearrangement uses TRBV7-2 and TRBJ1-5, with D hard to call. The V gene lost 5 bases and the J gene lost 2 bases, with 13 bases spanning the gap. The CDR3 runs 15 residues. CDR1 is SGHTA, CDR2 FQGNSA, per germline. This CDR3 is CASSPSVFRNQPQHF. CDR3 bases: TGTGCCAGCAGCCCCAGCGTATTTCGCAATCAGCCCCAGCATTTT.

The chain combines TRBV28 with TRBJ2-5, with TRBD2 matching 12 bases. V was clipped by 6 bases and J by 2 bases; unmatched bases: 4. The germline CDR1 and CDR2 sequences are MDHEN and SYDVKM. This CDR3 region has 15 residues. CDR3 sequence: CASRPSGGGQETQYF. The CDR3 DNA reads TGTGCCAGCAGACCTAGCGGGGGGGGACAAGAGACCCAGTACTTC.

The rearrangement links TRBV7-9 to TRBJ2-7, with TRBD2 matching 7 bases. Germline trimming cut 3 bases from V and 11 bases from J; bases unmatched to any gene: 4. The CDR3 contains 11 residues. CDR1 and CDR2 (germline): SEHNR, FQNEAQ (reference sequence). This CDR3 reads CASSLGGIKYF. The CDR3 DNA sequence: TGTGCCAGCAGCTTGGGAGGGATTAAGTACTTC.

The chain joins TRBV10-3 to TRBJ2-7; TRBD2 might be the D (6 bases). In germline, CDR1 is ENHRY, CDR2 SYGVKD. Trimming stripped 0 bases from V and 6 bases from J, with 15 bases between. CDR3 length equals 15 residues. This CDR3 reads CAISESTGVSLEQYF. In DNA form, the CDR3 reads TGTGCCATCAGTGAGTCGACGGGAGTGTCTCTCGAGCAGTACTTC.

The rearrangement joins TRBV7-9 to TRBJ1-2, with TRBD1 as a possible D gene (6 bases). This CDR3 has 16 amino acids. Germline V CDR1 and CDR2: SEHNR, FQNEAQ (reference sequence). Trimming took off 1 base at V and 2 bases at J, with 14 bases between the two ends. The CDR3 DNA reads TGTGCCAGCAGCTTAGTATCGGGGGCCCGGAACTATGGCTACACCTTC. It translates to CASSLVSGARNYGYTF. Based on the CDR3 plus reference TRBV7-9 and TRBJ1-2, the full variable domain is DTGVSQNPRHKITKRGQNVTFRCDPISEHNRLYWYRQTLGQGPEFLTYFQNEAQLEKSRLLSDRFSAERPKGSFSTLEIQRTEQGDSAMYLCASSLVSGARNYGYTFGSGTRLTVV.

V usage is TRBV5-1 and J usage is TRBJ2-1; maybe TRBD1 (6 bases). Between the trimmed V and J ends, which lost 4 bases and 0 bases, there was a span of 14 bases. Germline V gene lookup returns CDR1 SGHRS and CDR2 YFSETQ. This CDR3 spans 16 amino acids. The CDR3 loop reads CASSIQGLSSYNEQFF. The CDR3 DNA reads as TGCGCCAGCAGCATTCAGGGGTTGAGCTCCTACAATGAGCAGTTCTTC.

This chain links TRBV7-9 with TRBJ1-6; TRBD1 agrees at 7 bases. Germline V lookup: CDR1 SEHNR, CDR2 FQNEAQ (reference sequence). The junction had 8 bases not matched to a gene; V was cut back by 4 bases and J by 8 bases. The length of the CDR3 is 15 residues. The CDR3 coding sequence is TGTGCCAGCAGCTCAACCGGGACAGCAGATTCACCCCTCCACTTT. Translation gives CASSSTGTADSPLHF. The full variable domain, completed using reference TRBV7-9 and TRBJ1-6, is DTGVSQNPRHKITKRGQNVTFRCDPISEHNRLYWYRQTLGQGPEFLTYFQNEAQLEKSRLLSDRFSAERPKGSFSTLEIQRTEQGDSAMYLCASSSTGTADSPLHFGNGTRLTVT.

CDR3 in DNA: TGTGCCAGCAGTAGGGACACCACCTACGAGCAGTACTTC. Protein product: CASSRDTTYEQYF. This chain joins TRBV2 and TRBJ2-7, with TRBD1 as a possible D gene (6 bases). V was cut by 5 bases and J by 2 bases, with 10 bases left in between. Germline V lookup: CDR1 SNHLY, CDR2 FYNNEI. This CDR3 is built from 13 residues.

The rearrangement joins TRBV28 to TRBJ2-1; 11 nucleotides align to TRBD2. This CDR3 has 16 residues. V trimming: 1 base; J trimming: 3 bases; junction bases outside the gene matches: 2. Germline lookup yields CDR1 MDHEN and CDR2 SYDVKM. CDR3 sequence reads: CASSLSLAGGYNEQFF. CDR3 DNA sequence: TGTGCCAGCAGTTTATCCCTAGCGGGGGGCTACAATGAGCAGTTCTTC.

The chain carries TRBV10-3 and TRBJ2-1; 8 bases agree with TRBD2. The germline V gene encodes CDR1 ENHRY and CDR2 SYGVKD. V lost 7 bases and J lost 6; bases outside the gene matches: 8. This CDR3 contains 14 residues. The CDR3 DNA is TGTGCCATCAAGGGTAGCGGGACGTCCAATGAGCAGTTCTTC. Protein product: CAIKGSGTSNEQFF.

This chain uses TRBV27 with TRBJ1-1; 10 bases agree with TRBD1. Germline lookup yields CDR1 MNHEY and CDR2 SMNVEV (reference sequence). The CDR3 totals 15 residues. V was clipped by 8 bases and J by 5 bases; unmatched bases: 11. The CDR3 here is CASRPGQGTGTEAFF. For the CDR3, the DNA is TGTGCCAGCCGCCCGGGACAGGGGACGGGGACTGAAGCTTTCTTT.

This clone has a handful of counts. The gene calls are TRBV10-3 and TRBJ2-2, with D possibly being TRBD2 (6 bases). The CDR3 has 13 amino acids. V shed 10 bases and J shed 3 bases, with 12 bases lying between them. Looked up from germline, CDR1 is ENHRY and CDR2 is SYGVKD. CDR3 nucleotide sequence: TGTGCCAGTAGCCGGGACTACACCGGGGAGCTGTTTTTT. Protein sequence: CASSRDYTGELFF.

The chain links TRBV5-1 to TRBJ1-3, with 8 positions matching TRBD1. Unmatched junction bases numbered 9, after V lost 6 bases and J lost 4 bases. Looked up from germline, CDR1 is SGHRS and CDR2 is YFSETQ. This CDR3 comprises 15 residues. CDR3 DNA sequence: TGCGCCAGCACCGCGGGCTGGGACAGGGGAAACACCATATATTTT. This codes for CASTAGWDRGNTIYF.

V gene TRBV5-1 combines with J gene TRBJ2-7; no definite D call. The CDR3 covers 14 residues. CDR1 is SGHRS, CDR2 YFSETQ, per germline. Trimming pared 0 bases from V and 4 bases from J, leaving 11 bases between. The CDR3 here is CASSLAASRYEQYF. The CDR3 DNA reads TGCGCCAGCAGCTTGGCGGCGTCGAGGTACGAGCAGTACTTC.

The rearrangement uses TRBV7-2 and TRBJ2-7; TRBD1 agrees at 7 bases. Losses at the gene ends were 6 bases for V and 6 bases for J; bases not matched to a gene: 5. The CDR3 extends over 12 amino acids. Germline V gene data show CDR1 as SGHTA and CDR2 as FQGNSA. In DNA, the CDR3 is TGTGCCAGCAGGTTACAGGGGCCCGAGCAGTACTTC. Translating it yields CASRLQGPEQYF.

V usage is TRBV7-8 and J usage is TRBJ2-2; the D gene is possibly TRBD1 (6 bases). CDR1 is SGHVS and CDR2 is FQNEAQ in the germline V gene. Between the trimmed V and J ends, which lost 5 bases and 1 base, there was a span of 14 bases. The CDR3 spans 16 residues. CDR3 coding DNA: TGTGCCAGCAGCCGAAGTCCGGGACAGAACACCGGGGAGCTGTTTTTT. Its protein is CASSRSPGQNTGELFF.

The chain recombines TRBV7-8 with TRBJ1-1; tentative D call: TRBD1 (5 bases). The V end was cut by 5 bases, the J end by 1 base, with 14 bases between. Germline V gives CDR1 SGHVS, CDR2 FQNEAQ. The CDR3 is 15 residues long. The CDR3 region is CASSASGTANTEAFF. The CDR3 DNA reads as TGTGCCAGCAGCGCCTCCGGGACGGCGAACACTGAAGCTTTCTTT.

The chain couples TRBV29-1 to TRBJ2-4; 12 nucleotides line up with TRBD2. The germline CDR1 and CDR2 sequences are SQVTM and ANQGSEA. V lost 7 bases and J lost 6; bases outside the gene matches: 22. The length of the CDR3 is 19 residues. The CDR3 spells CSAAPRMTSGGPQGNIQYF. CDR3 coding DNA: TGCAGCGCCGCCCCCAGGATGACTAGCGGGGGCCCCCAGGGAAACATTCAGTACTTC.

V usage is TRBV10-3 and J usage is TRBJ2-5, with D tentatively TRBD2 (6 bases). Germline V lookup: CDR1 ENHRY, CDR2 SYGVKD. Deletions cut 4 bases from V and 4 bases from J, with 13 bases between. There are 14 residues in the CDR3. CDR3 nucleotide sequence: TGTGCCATCAGTGCCTTATTGGGGGGAGAGACCCAGTACTTC. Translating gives CAISALLGGETQYF.

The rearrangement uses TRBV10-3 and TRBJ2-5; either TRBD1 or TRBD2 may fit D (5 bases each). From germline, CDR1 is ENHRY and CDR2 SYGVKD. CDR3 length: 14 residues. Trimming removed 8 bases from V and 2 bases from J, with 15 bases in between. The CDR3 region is CAISPGTGQETQYF. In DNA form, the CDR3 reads TGTGCCATCTCTCCCGGGACGGGACAAGAGACCCAGTACTTC.

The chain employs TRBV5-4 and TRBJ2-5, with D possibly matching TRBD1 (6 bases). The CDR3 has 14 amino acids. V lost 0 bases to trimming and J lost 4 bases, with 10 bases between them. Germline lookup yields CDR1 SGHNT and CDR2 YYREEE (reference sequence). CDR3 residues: CASSLAGVPETQYF. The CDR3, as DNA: TGTGCCAGCAGCTTGGCAGGGGTACCAGAGACCCAGTACTTC. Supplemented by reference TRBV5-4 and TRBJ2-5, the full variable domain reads ETGVTQSPTHLIKTRGQQVTLRCSSQSGHNTVSWYQQALGQGPQFIFQYYREEENGRGNFPPRFSGLQFPNYSSELNVNALELDDSALYLCASSLAGVPETQYFGPGTRLLVL.

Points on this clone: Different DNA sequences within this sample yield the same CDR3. CDR3 sequence (DNA): TGTGCCAGTAGTATAGGTGGAGGTTCCTACGAGCAGTACTTC. Translating gives CASSIGGGSYEQYF. The gene calls are TRBV19 and TRBJ2-7, with a possible D match to TRBD2 (5 bases). Trimming cost V 1 base and J 1 base, with 8 bases left between them. This CDR3 comprises 14 residues. Germline lookup yields CDR1 LNHDA and CDR2 SQIVND (reference sequence).